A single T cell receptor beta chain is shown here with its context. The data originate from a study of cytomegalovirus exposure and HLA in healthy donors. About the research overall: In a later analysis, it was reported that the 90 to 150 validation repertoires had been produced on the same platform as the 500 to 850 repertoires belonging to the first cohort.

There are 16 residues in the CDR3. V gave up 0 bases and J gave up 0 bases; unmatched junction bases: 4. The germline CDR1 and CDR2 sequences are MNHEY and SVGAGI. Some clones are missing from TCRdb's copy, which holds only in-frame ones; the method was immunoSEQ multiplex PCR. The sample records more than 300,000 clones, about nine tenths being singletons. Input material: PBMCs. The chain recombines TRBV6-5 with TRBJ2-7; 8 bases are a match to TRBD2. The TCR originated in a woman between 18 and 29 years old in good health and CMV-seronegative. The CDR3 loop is CASSYSSAGASYEQYF. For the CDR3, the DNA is TGTGCCAGCAGTTACTCCTCAGCGGGGGCCTCCTACGAGCAGTACTTC.